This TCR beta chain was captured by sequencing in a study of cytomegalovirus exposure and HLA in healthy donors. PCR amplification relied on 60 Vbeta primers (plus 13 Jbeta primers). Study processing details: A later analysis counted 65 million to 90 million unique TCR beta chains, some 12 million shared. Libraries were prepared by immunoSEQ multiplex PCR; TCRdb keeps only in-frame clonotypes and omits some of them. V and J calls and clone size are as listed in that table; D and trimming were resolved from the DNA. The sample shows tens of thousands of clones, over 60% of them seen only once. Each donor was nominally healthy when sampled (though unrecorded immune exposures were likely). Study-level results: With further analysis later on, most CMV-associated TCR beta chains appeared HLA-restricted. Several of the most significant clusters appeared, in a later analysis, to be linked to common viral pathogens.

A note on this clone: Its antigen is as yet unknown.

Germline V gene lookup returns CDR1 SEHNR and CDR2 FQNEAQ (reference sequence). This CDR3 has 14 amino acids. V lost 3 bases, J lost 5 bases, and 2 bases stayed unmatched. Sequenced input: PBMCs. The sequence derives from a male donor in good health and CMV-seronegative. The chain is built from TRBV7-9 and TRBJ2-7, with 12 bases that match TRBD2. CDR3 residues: CASSLGLAGHEQYF. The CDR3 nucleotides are TGTGCCAGCAGCTTGGGACTAGCGGGCCACGAGCAGTACTTC.